The clone carrying this TCR beta chain was observed once. Its antigen is currently unknown. This specimen belongs to a study of post-analysis software for immune sequencing data. Whole-study context: Progressive-relapsing, secondary progressive and relapsing-remitting multiple sclerosis were among the disease courses included. Study-level points and caveats: Pronounced co-clustering by F measure was evident among identically batched samples. Among roughly 5 TRBV segments more frequent in patients than controls were TRBV5-6, TRBV5-1 and TRBV20-1.

Deletions cut 3 bases from V and 10 bases from J, with 13 bases between. The CDR3 has 12 residues. CDR1 and CDR2 from the germline V gene are DFQATT and SNEGSKA (reference sequence). TCR beta cDNA libraries had unique molecular identifiers. Using its own MiXCR run on the PCR reads, TCRdb lists one record per CDR3 protein. The profile shows roughly 800,000 distinct CDR3 sequences, under 70% of them singletons. This sequence originates from a girl between 10 and 17 years old with multiple sclerosis. V gene TRBV20-1 combines with J gene TRBJ2-1; D is possibly TRBD1 (6 bases). Input material: blood. The CDR3: CSASRDTGEQFF. The CDR3 nucleotides read TGCAGTGCTAGCCGGGACACCGGGGAGCAGTTCTTC.